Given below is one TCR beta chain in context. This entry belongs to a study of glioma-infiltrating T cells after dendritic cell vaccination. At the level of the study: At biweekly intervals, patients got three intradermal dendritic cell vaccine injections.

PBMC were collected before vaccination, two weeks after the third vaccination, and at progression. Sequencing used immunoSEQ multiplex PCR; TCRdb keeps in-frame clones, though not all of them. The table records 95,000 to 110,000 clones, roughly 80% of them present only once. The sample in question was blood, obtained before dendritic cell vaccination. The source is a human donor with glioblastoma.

The CDR3 DNA sequence: TGTGCCAGCAGCGCCGGACAGAGGAACACTGAAGCTTTCTTT. This codes for CASSAGQRNTEAFF. The chain combines TRBV9 with TRBJ1-1, with D perhaps matching TRBD1 (6 bases). Looked up from germline, CDR1 is SGDLS and CDR2 is YYNGEE. V lost 3 bases and J 1 base, leaving 10 bases between the germline ends. The CDR3 covers 14 residues.